A single sample is the source of the 31 T cell receptor beta chains below, sequenced in a study of cytomegalovirus exposure and HLA in healthy donors. 60 Vbeta and 13 Jbeta primers were used in PCR. The method was immunoSEQ multiplex PCR; TCRdb's version includes in-frame clones alone and lacks a portion of them. The data contain some 71,000 clones, around 76% of them singletons. The sample consisted of PBMCs. These receptors were collected from a young woman in good health and CMV-seropositive.

The table lists this clone with a few counts. This rearrangement joins TRBV5-7 to TRBJ1-4, with D unclear. TRBV5-7 is treated as an ORF (open reading frame) with a function not yet certain. The CDR3 length is 14 residues. V was trimmed by 4 bases and J by 5 bases, leaving 12 bases between them. This chain's CDR3 is CASSPGRENEKLFF. DNA of the CDR3: TGTGCCAGCAGCCCCGGGAGGGAAAATGAAAAACTGTTTTTT.

CDR3 DNA sequence: TGTGCCAGCAGTCCGGGACTAGGAAGGAGCCACGAGCAGTACTTC. Its translation: CASSPGLGRSHEQYF. This chain joins TRBV28 and TRBJ2-7, with 8 positions matching TRBD2. This CDR3 has 15 amino acids. Germline V gives CDR1 MDHEN, CDR2 SYDVKM. The junction had 11 bases not matched to a gene; V was cut back by 5 bases and J by 5 bases.

The CDR3 reads CASSESGPNTEAFF. CDR3 bases: TGCGCCAGCAGTGAAAGTGGGCCGAACACTGAAGCTTTCTTT. The V gene is TRBV10-1, the J gene TRBJ1-1; D unclear. The CDR3 spans 14 residues. V was trimmed by 3 bases and J by 1 base, leaving 9 bases between them. Germline values: CDR1 WNHNN, CDR2 SYGVQD (reference sequence).

A few counts support this clone. The J gene is TRBJ1-2, the V gene TRBV10-3; 7 bases align to TRBD1. The CDR3 runs 14 residues. Looked up from germline, CDR1 is ENHRY and CDR2 is SYGVKD. Germline trimming cut 11 bases from V and 3 bases from J; bases unmatched to any gene: 12. This CDR3 reads CAEPTCRGYYGYTF. The CDR3 DNA sequence: TGTGCCGAACCCACCTGCAGGGGGTACTATGGCTACACCTTC.

The rearrangement links TRBV20-1 to TRBJ1-2; tentative D call: TRBD1 (5 bases). Between the trimmed V and J ends, which lost 2 bases and 8 bases, there was a span of 9 bases. The CDR3 spans 11 residues. Looked up from germline, CDR1 is DFQATT and CDR2 is SNEGSKA (reference sequence). The CDR3 loop is CSARSTVGYTF. The CDR3 DNA reads TGCAGTGCTAGATCGACAGTGGGCTACACCTTC.

J is TRBJ2-3 and V is TRBV5-6, with D perhaps matching TRBD2 (6 bases). This CDR3 comprises 15 residues. Trimming removed 4 bases from V and 2 bases from J, with 14 bases in between. Looked up from germline, CDR1 is SGHDT and CDR2 is YYEEEE. Written as DNA, the CDR3 is TGTGCCAGCAGCCCCCTGGCGGGATACACAGATACGCAGTATTTT. Encoded protein: CASSPLAGYTDTQYF.

The CDR3 is CASSAAGYYGYTF. The CDR3 DNA sequence: TGTGCCAGCAGTGCGGCGGGTTACTATGGCTACACCTTC. V gene TRBV25-1 combines with J gene TRBJ1-2; D remains ambiguous. The CDR3 runs 13 residues. Trimming left V 4 bases short and J 3 bases short, with 9 bases between. From germline, CDR1 is MGHDK and CDR2 SYGVNS.

The rearrangement joins TRBV5-4 to TRBJ2-5, with D possibly TRBD1 on 6 matching bases. Germline lookup yields CDR1 SGHNT and CDR2 YYREEE (reference sequence). V lost 0 bases to trimming and J lost 5 bases, with 11 bases between them. The CDR3 has 14 residues. The DNA of the CDR3 is TGTGCCAGCAGCTTGGCAGGGGATAGTGAGACCCAGTACTTC. Its protein product is CASSLAGDSETQYF.

This chain links TRBV18 with TRBJ1-5, with a possible D match to TRBD1 (6 bases). Trimming shortened V by 1 base and J by 7 bases, and 17 bases separated the two germline ends. The CDR3 has 16 amino acids. CDR1 KGHSH and CDR2 LQKENI come from the germline V gene. The DNA of the CDR3 is TGTGCCAGCTCACCACGTGAAGTGGCAGGGGAACAGCCCCAGCATTTT. Protein: CASSPREVAGEQPQHF. Based on the CDR3 plus reference TRBV18 and TRBJ1-5, the full variable domain is NAGVMQNPRHLVRRRGQEARLRCSPMKGHSHVYWYRQLPEEGLKFMVYLQKENIIDESGMPKERFSAEFPKEGPSILRIQQVVRGDSAAYFCASSPREVAGEQPQHFGDGTRLSIL.

The genes are TRBV28 and TRBJ2-3, with D tentatively TRBD2 (7 bases). Germline CDR1 is MDHEN and CDR2 is SYDVKM. The V and J ends lost 7 bases and 14 bases respectively, with 19 bases between them. CDR3 length: 12 amino acids. Written as DNA, the CDR3 is TGTGCCAGCACCCCCCGGGGGGCTAGACTGTATTTT. Its translation is CASTPRGARLYF.

The chain links TRBV5-1 to TRBJ2-2, with D unresolved. Germline CDR1 is SGHRS and CDR2 is YFSETQ. V lost 3 bases, J lost 3 bases, and 9 bases lay in between. This CDR3 region has 14 residues. The CDR3 region is CASSSRGDTGELFF. CDR3 in DNA: TGCGCCAGCAGCTCGCGTGGAGACACCGGGGAGCTGTTTTTT.

The chain recombines TRBV13 with TRBJ1-2; no clear D. From germline, CDR1 is PRHDT and CDR2 FYEKMQ (reference sequence). The CDR3 covers 11 residues. The ends were cut back, 8 bases at V and 7 bases at J, with 11 bases in the middle. The CDR3 reads CASGQSGGYTF. CDR3 in DNA: TGTGCCAGCGGTCAGTCTGGTGGCTACACCTTC. The full variable domain, its missing parts supplied by reference TRBV13 and TRBJ1-2, is AAGVIQSPRHLIKEKRETATLKCYPIPRHDTVYWYQQGPGQDPQFLISFYEKMQSDKGSIPDRFSAQQFSDYHSELNMSSLELGDSALYFCASGQSGGYTFGSGTRLTVV.

This chain connects TRBV6-5 to TRBJ2-7; 9 positions match TRBD2. The CDR3 is made up of 16 amino acids. Trimming at V came to 0 bases and at J to 7 bases, leaving 10 bases not matched to a gene. CDR1 and CDR2 from the germline V gene are MNHEY and SVGAGI. The CDR3 region is CASSYSRASGTREQYF. Here the CDR3 DNA reads TGTGCCAGCAGTTACTCGAGAGCTAGCGGGACGAGGGAGCAGTACTTC.

A few counts support this clone. This sequence joins TRBV6-5 and TRBJ1-1; weak D call: TRBD1 (6 bases). The CDR3 has 14 residues. Trimming removed 6 bases at V and 0 bases at J, with 11 bases between. Germline CDR1 is MNHEY and CDR2 is SVGAGI. In DNA form, the CDR3 reads TGTGCCAGCAGGGGGGCAGGGCTGAACACTGAAGCTTTCTTT. It encodes CASRGAGLNTEAFF.

This clone was seen only a few times. The chain uses TRBV2 and TRBJ2-2, with D possibly TRBD2 on 5 matching bases. The CDR3 has 15 amino acids. The germline CDR1 and CDR2 sequences are SNHLY and FYNNEI. V was shortened by 6 bases and J by 5 bases, with 16 bases between the two germline ends. The CDR3: CASSQTWTGTGELFF. CDR3 bases: TGTGCCAGCAGCCAAACCTGGACGGGGACCGGGGAGCTGTTTTTT. The complete variable domain, with remaining parts taken from reference TRBV2 and TRBJ2-2, reads EPEVTQTPSHQVTQMGQEVILRCVPISNHLYFYWYRQILGQKVEFLVSFYNNEISEKSEIFDDQFSVERPDGSNFTLKIRSTKLEDSAMYFCASSQTWTGTGELFFGEGSRLTVL.

This chain uses TRBV6-1 with TRBJ2-5, with 7 bases matching TRBD2. Per germline, CDR1 MNHNS and CDR2 SASEGT. This CDR3 region has 17 residues. The ends lost 5 bases at V and 3 bases at J; junction bases unmatched: 15. DNA of the CDR3: TGTGCCAGCAGTAAAGTTCGGCGGGAGAACACTAAAGAGACCCAGTACTTC. Protein product: CASSKVRRENTKETQYF.

V gene TRBV7-9 combines with J gene TRBJ1-1; no clear D gene. The V gene lost 3 bases and the J gene lost 7 bases, with 12 bases spanning the gap. CDR1 and CDR2 from the germline V gene are SEHNR and FQNEAQ (reference sequence). The CDR3 is made up of 13 amino acids. The CDR3 DNA follows: TGTGCCAGCAGCTTTCCAGACTTGGATGAAGCTTTCTTT. This codes for CASSFPDLDEAFF.

CDR3 DNA: TGTGCCAGCAGTTATGCGGAAGGGGCAGATACGCAGTATTTT. Its protein is CASSYAEGADTQYF. V gene TRBV6-6 combines with J gene TRBJ2-3, with D possibly being TRBD1 (5 bases). Trimming pared 3 bases from V and 4 bases from J, leaving 11 bases between. Germline CDR1 and CDR2: MNHNY and SVGAGI (reference sequence). The CDR3 spans 14 residues.

The chain employs TRBV30 and TRBJ2-3; possible D gene TRBD2, 6 bases. The ends were cut back, 2 bases at V and 7 bases at J, with 10 bases in the middle. Germline CDR1 is GTSNPN and CDR2 is SVGIG (reference sequence). The CDR3 has 12 amino acids. CDR3: CAWSRGTNTQYF. CDR3 nucleotide sequence: TGTGCCTGGAGTCGCGGGACGAATACGCAGTATTTT.

The genes are TRBV30 and TRBJ1-1, with TRBD1 matching over 7 bases. The J segment lost 0 bases and the V segment lost 4 bases, leaving 2 bases of the junction unmatched. CDR1 GTSNPN and CDR2 SVGIG come from the germline V gene (reference sequence). This CDR3 spans 13 amino acids. The CDR3 region is CAWNRGMNTEAFF. In DNA, the CDR3 is TGTGCCTGGAACAGGGGCATGAACACTGAAGCTTTCTTT. The complete variable domain, with remaining parts taken from reference TRBV30 and TRBJ1-1, reads SQTIHQWPATLVQPVGSPLSLECTVEGTSNPNLYWYRQAAGRGLQLLFYSVGIGQISSEVPQNLSASRPQDRQFILSSKKLLLSDSGFYLCAWNRGMNTEAFFGQGTRLTVV.

The V call is TRBV11-2, the J call TRBJ2-7; D perhaps matches TRBD1 (6 bases). This CDR3 is 15 amino acids long. With 0 bases removed from V and 4 bases from J, the gap between germline ends came to 13 bases. Germline V gene lookup returns CDR1 SGHAT and CDR2 FQNNGV. CDR3 loop: CASSLEGTTFYEQYF. The CDR3 DNA sequence: TGTGCCAGCAGCTTAGAAGGGACAACCTTTTACGAGCAGTACTTC.

The chain carries TRBV14 and TRBJ1-4, with D tentatively TRBD1 (5 bases). CDR3 length: 17 amino acids. The V gene lost 4 bases and the J gene lost 8 bases, with 23 bases spanning the gap. Germline CDR1 SGHDN, CDR2 FVKESK. DNA of the CDR3: TGTGCCAGCAGCCCGGGAGGCAGGGCCGGGGCAGAGGAAAAACTGTTTTTT. Amino acid sequence: CASSPGGRAGAEEKLFF.

The J gene is TRBJ2-7, the V gene TRBV4-2; 11 bases fit TRBD2. With V trimmed by 1 base and J by 0 bases, 11 bases remained unmatched. The CDR3 is 19 residues long. CDR1 LGHNA and CDR2 YNFKEQ come from the germline V gene. The CDR3 spells CASSQVFRPSGRSSYEQYF. DNA of the CDR3: TGTGCCAGCAGCCAAGTCTTTAGGCCTAGCGGGAGGTCCTCCTACGAGCAGTACTTC.

The chain links TRBV28 to TRBJ2-7; D is unclear. Germline V gives CDR1 MDHEN, CDR2 SYDVKM. The CDR3 runs 12 residues. The CDR3 DNA sequence: TGTGTAACAGCCCCCCATCTCTACGAGCAGTACTTC. It specifies CVTAPHLYEQYF.

The V gene is TRBV18, the J gene TRBJ1-1; D possibly corresponds to TRBD1 (6 bases). The germline gives CDR1 KGHSH, CDR2 LQKENI. Trimming stripped 4 bases from V and 3 bases from J, with 12 bases between. This CDR3 spans 14 amino acids. CDR3 in DNA: TGTGCCAGCTCACGATTAGGGGGGGACACTGAAGCTTTCTTT. Translating gives CASSRLGGDTEAFF. The complete variable domain, with remaining parts taken from reference TRBV18 and TRBJ1-1, reads NAGVMQNPRHLVRRRGQEARLRCSPMKGHSHVYWYRQLPEEGLKFMVYLQKENIIDESGMPKERFSAEFPKEGPSILRIQQVVRGDSAAYFCASSRLGGDTEAFFGQGTRLTVV.

This clone appeared a few times. The chain carries TRBV7-9 and TRBJ1-4; D call uncertain. The germline V gene has CDR1 SEHNR and CDR2 FQNEAQ (reference sequence). Trimming pared 3 bases from V and 6 bases from J, leaving 11 bases between. CDR3 length: 14 residues. In DNA, the CDR3 is TGTGCCAGCAGCTTTATCCACGGTGATGAAAAACTGTTTTTT. Translating gives CASSFIHGDEKLFF. Full variable domain (rest looked up from reference TRBV7-9 and TRBJ1-4): DTGVSQNPRHKITKRGQNVTFRCDPISEHNRLYWYRQTLGQGPEFLTYFQNEAQLEKSRLLSDRFSAERPKGSFSTLEIQRTEQGDSAMYLCASSFIHGDEKLFFGSGTQLSVL.

This chain links TRBV2 with TRBJ2-1; 7 nucleotides match TRBD2. This CDR3 spans 14 amino acids. Germline V gives CDR1 SNHLY, CDR2 FYNNEI. After removal of 8 bases from V and 2 bases from J, the junction contained 6 bases not matched to a gene. The CDR3 DNA follows: TGTGCCAGCGGCAACGGACTAGCCTACAATGAGCAGTTCTTC. Protein product: CASGNGLAYNEQFF.

This clone was seen a handful of times. The chain carries TRBV28 and TRBJ1-2; weak D call: TRBD1 (5 bases). The germline CDR1 and CDR2 sequences are MDHEN and SYDVKM. This CDR3 region has 15 residues. V lost 4 bases, J lost 6 bases, and 18 bases lay in between. The CDR3 sequence: CASSWIVPGRHGYTF. The CDR3 bases are TGTGCCAGCAGTTGGATCGTTCCAGGGAGGCATGGCTACACCTTC.

The sample holds a few counts of this clone. The gene calls are TRBV5-4 and TRBJ1-5; D might be TRBD1 (6 bases). CDR3 length equals 12 residues. V dropped 3 bases and J dropped 7 bases, with 8 bases sitting between them. The germline V gene encodes CDR1 SGHNT and CDR2 YYREEE (reference sequence). The CDR3 spells CASSSQGQPQHF. The CDR3 region has the DNA TGTGCCAGCAGCTCACAGGGACAGCCCCAGCATTTT.

This rearrangement joins TRBV29-1 to TRBJ1-2, with TRBD1 identical over 12 bases. CDR3 size: 13 residues. V lost 7 bases to trimming and J lost 5 bases; unmatched junction nucleotides: 5. Germline assignment: CDR1 SQVTM and CDR2 ANQGSEA. CDR3 nucleotides: TGCAGCGCAATGGGACAGGGGGCATATGGCTACACCTTC. Translated: CSAMGQGAYGYTF.

The rearrangement joins TRBV5-4 to TRBJ2-1; D uncertain. The CDR3 length is 16 residues. CDR1 SGHNT and CDR2 YYREEE come from the germline V gene (reference sequence). With 0 bases removed from V and 6 bases from J, the gap between germline ends came to 16 bases. The CDR3 DNA follows: TGTGCCAGCAGCTTGGGAGCCCCCATGATGATCAATGAGCAGTTCTTC. As protein: CASSLGAPMMINEQFF.